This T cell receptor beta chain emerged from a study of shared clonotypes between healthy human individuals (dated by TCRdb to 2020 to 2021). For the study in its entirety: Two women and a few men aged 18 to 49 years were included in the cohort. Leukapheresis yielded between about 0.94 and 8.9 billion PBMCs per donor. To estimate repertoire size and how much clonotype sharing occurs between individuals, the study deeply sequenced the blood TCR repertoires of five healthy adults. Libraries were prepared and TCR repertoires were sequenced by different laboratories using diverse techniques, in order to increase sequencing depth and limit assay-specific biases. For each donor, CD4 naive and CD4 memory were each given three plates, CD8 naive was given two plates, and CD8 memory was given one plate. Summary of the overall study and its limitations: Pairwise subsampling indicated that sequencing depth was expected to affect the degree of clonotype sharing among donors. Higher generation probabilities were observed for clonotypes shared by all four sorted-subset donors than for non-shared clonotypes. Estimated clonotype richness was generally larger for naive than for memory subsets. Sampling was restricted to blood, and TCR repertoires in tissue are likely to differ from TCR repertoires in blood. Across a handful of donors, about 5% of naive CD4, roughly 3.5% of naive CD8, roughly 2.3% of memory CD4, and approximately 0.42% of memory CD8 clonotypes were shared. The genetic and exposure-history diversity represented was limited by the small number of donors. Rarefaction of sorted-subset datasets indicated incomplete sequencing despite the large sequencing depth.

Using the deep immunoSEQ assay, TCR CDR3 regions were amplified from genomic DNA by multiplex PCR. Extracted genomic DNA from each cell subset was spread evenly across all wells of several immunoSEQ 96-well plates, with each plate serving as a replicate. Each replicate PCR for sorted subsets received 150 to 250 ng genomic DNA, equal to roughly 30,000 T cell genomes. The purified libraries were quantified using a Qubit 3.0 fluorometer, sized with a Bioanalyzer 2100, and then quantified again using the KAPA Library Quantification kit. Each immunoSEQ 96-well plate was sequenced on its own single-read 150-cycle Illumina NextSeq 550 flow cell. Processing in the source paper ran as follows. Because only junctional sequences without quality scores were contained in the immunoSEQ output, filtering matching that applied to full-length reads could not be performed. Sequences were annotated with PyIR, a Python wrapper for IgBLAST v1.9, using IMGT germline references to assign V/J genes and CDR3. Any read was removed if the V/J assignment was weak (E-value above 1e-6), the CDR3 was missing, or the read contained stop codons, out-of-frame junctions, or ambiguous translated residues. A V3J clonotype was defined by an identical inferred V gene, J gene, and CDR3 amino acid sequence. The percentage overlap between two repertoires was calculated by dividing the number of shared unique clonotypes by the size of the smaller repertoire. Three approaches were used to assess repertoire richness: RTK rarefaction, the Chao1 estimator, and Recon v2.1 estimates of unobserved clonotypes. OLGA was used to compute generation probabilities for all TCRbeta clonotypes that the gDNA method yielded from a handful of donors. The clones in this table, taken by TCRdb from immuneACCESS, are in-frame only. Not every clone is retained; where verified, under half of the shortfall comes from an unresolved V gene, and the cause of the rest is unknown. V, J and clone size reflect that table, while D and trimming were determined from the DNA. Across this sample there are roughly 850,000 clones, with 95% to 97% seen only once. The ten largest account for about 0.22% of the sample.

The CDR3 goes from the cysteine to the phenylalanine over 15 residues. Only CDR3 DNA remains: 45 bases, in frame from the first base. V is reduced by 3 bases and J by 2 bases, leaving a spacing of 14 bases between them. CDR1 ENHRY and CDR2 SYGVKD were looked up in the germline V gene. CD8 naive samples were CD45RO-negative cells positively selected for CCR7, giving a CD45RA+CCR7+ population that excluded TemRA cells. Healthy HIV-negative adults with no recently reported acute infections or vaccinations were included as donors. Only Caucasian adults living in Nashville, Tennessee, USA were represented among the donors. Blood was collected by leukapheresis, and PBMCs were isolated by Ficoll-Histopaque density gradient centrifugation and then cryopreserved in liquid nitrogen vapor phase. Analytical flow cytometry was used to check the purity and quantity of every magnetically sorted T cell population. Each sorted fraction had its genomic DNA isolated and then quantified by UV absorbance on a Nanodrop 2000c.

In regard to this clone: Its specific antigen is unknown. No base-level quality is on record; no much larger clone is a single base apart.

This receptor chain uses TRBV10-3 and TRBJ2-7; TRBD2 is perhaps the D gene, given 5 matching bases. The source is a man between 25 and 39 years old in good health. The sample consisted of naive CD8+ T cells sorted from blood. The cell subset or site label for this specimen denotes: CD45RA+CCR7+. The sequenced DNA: TGTGCCATCAGTGATATCGGACTGAGAACCTACGAGCAGTACTTC. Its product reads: CAISDIGLRTYEQYF.